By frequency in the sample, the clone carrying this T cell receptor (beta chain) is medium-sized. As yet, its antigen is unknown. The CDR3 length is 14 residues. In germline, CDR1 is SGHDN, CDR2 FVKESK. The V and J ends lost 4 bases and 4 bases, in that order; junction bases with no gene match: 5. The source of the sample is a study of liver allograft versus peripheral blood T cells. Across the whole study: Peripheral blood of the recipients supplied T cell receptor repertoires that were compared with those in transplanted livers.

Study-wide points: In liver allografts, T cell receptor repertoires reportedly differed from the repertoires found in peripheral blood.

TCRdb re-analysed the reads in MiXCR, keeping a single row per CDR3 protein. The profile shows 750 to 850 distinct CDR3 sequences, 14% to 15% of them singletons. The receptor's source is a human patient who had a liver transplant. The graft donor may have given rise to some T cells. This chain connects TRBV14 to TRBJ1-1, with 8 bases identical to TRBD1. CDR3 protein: CASSRRQGSTEAFF. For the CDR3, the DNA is TGTGCCAGCAGCCGCCGACAGGGGTCCACTGAAGCTTTCTTT.